Listed here is a single TCR beta chain. This entry is derived from a study of blood T cell repertoires in COVID-19. The overall study: Acute and convalescent COVID-19 specimens originated in the United States, Italy and Spain.

This CDR3 spans 13 amino acids. The V end was cut by 11 bases, the J end by 7 bases, with 15 bases between. Germline CDR1 reads MNHEY; CDR2 reads SVGAGI. As processed by the authors: Cell counts per sample came from amplifying reference gene primers. Measured with immunoSEQ multiplex PCR; TCRdb has only the in-frame clones, and not every one. V, J and clone size reflect that table, while D and trimming were determined from the DNA. Among about 81,000 clones listed, about nine tenths were seen once. The V call is TRBV6-5, the J call TRBJ1-6, with TRBD1 as a possible D gene (5 bases). The sequence was collected from a man in his 70s with active or convalescent COVID-19. The sequenced material came from peripheral blood. This CDR3 is CASTWGRNSPLHF. The CDR3 DNA reads TGTGCCTCTACGTGGGGGAGGAATTCACCCCTCCACTTT.